This TCR beta chain comes out of a study of blood T cell repertoires in COVID-19. Overall study context: Specimens from acute and convalescent COVID-19 originated in the United States, Italy and Spain.

On this clone itself: At one end the junction does not follow the germline gene, possibly because of a read error.

Profiling relied on immunoSEQ multiplex PCR, and the TCRdb table lists in-frame clones only, not all of them. This sample has 380,000 or so clones, with less than 90% found just once. CDR1 and CDR2 from the germline V gene are SGHVS and FNYEAQ. The length of the CDR3 is 17 residues. It was during active infection that Seattle patients were enrolled and then longitudinally followed. The TCR was taken from a woman aged 60 to 75 with COVID-19, enrolled during active disease. This rearrangement joins TRBV7-6 to TRBJ2-1; D possibly corresponds to TRBD2 (5 bases). Sequenced material: peripheral blood. CDR3 DNA: TGTGCAAGCAGCTATAAGGTAGCGCAAAGCTCCTACAATGAGCAGTTCTTC. This sequence encodes CASSYKVAQSSYNEQFF.